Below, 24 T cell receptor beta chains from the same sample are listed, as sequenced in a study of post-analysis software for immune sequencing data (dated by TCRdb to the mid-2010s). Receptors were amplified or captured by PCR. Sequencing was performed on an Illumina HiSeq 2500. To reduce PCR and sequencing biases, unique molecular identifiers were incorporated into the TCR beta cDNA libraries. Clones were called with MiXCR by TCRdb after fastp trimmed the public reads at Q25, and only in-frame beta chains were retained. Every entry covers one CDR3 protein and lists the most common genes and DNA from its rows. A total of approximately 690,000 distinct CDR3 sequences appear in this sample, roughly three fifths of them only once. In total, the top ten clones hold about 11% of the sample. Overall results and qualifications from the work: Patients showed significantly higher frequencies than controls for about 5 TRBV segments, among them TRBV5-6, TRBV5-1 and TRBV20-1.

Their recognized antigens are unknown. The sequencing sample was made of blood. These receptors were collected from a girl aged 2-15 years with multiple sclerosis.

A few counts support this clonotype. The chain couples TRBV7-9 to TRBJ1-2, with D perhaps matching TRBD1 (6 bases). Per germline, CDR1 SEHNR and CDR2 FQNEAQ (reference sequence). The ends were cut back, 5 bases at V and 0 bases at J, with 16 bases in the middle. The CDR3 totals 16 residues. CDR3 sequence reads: CASSPIPGTPNYGYTF. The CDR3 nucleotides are TGTGCCAGCAGCCCCATACCCGGGACACCTAACTATGGCTACACCTTC.

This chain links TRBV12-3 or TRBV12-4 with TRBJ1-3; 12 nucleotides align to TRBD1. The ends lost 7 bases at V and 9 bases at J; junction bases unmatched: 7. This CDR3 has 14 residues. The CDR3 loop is CASTTGQGAVTIYF. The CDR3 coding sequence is TGTGCCAGCACCACGGGACAGGGGGCGGTCACCATATATTTT.

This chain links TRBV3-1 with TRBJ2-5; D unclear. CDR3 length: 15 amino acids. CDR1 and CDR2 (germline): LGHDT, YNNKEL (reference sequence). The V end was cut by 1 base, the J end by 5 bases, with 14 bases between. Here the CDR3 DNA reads TGTGCCAGCAGCCAAGCAGGCGCCGGGTGGGAGACCCAGTACTTC. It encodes CASSQAGAGWETQYF.

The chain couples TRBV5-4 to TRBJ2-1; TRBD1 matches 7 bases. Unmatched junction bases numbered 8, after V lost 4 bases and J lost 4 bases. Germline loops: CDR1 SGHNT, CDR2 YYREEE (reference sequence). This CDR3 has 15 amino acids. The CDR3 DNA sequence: TGTGCCAGCAGCACGGGACAGAGCCTATACAATGAGCAGTTCTTC. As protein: CASSTGQSLYNEQFF.

CDR3 DNA sequence: TGTGCCGGCGGACAGTTAAACACTGAAGCTTTCTTT. This codes for CAGGQLNTEAFF. This chain links TRBV2 with TRBJ1-1, with D possibly TRBD1 on 6 matching bases. The CDR3 runs to 12 residues. Trimming took off 11 bases at V and 2 bases at J, with 12 bases between the two ends. Germline V gene lookup returns CDR1 SNHLY and CDR2 FYNNEI.

The CDR3 sequence is CSARGLGLAGVDTQYF. DNA of the CDR3: TGCAGTGCTAGAGGTCTGGGGCTAGCGGGGGTAGATACGCAGTATTTT. The rearrangement uses TRBV20-1 and TRBJ2-3, with 10 positions matching TRBD2. After removal of 1 base from V and 5 bases from J, the junction contained 9 bases not matched to a gene. CDR3 length: 16 amino acids. CDR1 is DFQATT, CDR2 SNEGSKA, per germline (reference sequence).

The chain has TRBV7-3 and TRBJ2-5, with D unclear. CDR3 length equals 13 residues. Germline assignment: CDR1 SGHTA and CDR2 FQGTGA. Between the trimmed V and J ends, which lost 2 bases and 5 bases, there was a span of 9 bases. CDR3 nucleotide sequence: TGTGCCAGCAGCTTATCGGCTTGGGAGACCCAGTACTTC. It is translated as CASSLSAWETQYF. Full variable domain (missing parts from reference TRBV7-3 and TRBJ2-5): GAGVSQTPSNKVTEKGKYVELRCDPISGHTALYWYRQSLGQGPEFLIYFQGTGAADDSGLPNDRFFAVRPEGSVSTLKIQRTERGDSAVYLCASSLSAWETQYFGPGTRLLVL.

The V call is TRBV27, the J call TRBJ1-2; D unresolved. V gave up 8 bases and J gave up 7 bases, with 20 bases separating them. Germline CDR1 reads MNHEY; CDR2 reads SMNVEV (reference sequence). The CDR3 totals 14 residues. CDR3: CASSGRPLVSGYTF. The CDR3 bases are TGTGCCAGCTCAGGCCGCCCGCTTGTGTCTGGCTACACCTTC.

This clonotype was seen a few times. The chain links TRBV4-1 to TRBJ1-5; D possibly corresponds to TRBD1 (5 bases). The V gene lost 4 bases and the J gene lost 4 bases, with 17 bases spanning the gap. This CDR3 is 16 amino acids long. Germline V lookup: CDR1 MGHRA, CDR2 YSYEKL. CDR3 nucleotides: TGCGCCAGCAGCCTTGGGGATGGGGCGAGGAATCAGCCCCAGCATTTT. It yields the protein CASSLGDGARNQPQHF.

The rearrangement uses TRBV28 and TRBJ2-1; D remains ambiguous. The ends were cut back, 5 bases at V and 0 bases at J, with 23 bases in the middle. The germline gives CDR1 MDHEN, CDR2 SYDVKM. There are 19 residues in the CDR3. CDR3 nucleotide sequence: TGTGCCAGCAGTAACATGATAAGGCCTTCCTTTAGCTCCTACAATGAGCAGTTCTTC. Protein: CASSNMIRPSFSSYNEQFF.

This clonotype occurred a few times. As DNA, the CDR3 is TGTGCCAGCACCCCGGGACAGGGAGACTACGAGCAGTACTTC. This codes for CASTPGQGDYEQYF. The chain is built from TRBV28 and TRBJ2-7; 9 bases fit TRBD1. The CDR3 spans 14 residues. CDR1 is MDHEN, CDR2 SYDVKM, per germline. The junction had 7 bases not matched to a gene; V was cut back by 7 bases and J by 3 bases.

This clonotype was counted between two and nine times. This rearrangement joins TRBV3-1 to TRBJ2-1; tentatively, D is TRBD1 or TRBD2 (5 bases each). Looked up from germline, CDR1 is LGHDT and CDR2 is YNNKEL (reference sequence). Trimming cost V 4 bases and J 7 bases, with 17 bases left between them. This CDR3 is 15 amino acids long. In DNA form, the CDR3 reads TGTGCCAGCAGCCTTGGGGGACGCGAGTATAATGAGCAGTTCTTC. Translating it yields CASSLGGREYNEQFF.

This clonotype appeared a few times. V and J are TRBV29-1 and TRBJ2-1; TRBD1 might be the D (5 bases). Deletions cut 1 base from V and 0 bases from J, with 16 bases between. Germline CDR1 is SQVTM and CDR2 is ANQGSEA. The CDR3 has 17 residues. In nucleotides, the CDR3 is TGCAGCGTTGAAGGGGGCCGAACGCAAAGCTCCTACAATGAGCAGTTCTTC. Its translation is CSVEGGRTQSSYNEQFF.

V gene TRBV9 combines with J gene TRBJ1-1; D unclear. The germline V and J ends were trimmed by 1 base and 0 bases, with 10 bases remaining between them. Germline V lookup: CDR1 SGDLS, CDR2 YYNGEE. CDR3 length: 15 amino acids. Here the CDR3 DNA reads TGTGCCAGCAGCGTAAGTGGCCGATTGAACACTGAAGCTTTCTTT. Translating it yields CASSVSGRLNTEAFF.

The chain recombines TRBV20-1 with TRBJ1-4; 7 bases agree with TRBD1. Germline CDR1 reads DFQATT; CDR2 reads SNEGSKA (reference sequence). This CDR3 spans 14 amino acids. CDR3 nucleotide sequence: TGCAGACGACAACCGGGACAGAGTAATGAAAAACTGTTTTTT. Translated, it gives CRRQPGQSNEKLFF.

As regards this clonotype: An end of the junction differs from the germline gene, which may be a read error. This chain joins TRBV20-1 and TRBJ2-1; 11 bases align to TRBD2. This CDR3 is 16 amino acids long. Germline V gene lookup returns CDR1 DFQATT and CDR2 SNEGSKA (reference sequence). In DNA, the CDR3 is TGCAGTACTAGAGTTCTAGCGGGAGGTTCCTACAATGAGCAGTTCTTC. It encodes CSTRVLAGGSYNEQFF.

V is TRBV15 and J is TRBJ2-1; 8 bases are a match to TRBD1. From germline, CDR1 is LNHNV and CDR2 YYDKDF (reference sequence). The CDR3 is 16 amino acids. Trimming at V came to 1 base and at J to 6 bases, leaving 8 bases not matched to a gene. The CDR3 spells CATSRAGGGVGNEQFF. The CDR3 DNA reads TGTGCCACCAGCAGAGCAGGGGGCGGCGTCGGCAATGAGCAGTTCTTC. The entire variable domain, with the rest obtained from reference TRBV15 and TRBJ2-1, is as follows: DAMVIQNPRYQVTQFGKPVTLSCSQTLNHNVMYWYQQKSSQAPKLLFHYYDKDFNNEADTPDNFQSRRPNTSFCFLDIRSPGLGDTAMYLCATSRAGGGVGNEQFFGPGTRLTVL.

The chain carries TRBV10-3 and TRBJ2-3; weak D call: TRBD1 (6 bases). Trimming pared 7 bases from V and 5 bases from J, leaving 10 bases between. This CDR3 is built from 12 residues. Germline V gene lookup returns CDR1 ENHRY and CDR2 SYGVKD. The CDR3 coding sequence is TGTGCCATCAAACAGGGAATAGATACGCAGTATTTT. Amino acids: CAIKQGIDTQYF.

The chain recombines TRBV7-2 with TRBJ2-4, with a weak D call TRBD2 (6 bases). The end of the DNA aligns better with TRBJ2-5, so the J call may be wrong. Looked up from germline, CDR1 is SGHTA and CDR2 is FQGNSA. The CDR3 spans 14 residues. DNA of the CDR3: TGTGCCAGCAGCTTTACCCCGGGGAGGGAGACCCAGTACTTC. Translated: CASSFTPGRETQYF.

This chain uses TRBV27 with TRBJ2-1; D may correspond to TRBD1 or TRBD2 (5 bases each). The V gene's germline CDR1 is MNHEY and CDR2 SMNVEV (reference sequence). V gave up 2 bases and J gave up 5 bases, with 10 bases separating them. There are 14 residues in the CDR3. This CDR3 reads CASSLLGDHNEQFF. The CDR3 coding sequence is TGTGCCAGCAGTTTACTAGGGGACCACAATGAGCAGTTCTTC.

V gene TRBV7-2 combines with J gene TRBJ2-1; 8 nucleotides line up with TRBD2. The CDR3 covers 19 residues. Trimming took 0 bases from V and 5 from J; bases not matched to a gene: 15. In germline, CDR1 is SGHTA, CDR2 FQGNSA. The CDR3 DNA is TGTGCCAGCAGCTTAGCTTTTGTAGGTAGAGCGGGGGAGGACAATGAGCAGTTCTTC. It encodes CASSLAFVGRAGEDNEQFF.

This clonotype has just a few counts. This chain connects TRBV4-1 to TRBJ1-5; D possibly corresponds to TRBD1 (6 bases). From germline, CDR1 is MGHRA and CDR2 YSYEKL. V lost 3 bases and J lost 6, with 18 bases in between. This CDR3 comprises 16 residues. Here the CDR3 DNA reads TGCGCCAGCAGCCATTTATTGGGACATTCAGGTCAGCCCCAGCATTTT. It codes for CASSHLLGHSGQPQHF.

The CDR3 DNA is TGTGCCAGCAGTTACGGGGCAGGTCCAGGGTATGGCTACACCTTC. Protein sequence: CASSYGAGPGYGYTF. The chain joins TRBV6-5 to TRBJ1-2; a possible D gene is TRBD1 (5 bases). This CDR3 region has 15 residues. V lost 2 bases, J lost 5 bases, and 15 bases lay in between. Germline loops: CDR1 MNHEY, CDR2 SVGAGI.

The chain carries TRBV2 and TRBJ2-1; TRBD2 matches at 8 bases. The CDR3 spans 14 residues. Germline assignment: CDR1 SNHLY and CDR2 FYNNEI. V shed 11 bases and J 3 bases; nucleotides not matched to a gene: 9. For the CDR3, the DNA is TGTGCCCAGCGTGGAGCGGGGGACTACAATGAGCAGTTCTTC. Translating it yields CAQRGAGDYNEQFF.